This TCR beta chain comes out of a study of blood T cell repertoires in COVID-19. Across the whole study: The United States, Italy and Spain were the sources of the acute and convalescent COVID-19 samples. T cells, B-cell-depleted T cells, or PBMCs provided the cDNA or gDNA that served as material.

Only in-frame clones appear in the TCRdb table, and some are missing; sequencing was by immunoSEQ multiplex PCR. The data show a few hundred thousand clones, with 80% to 90% seen just once and approximately 2% held by the top ten. Sequencing was done on a sample of peripheral blood. This receptor was identified in a man under 40 with active or convalescent COVID-19.

CDR3 bases: TGTGCCAGCAGCCAAGTGTCCGGGTACAATGAGCAGTTCTTC. Protein: CASSQVSGYNEQFF. The chain carries TRBV3-1 (or the pseudogene TRBV3-2) and TRBJ2-1; no firm D call. There are 14 residues in the CDR3. From germline, CDR1 is LGHDT and CDR2 YNNKEL (reference sequence). Trimming took off 1 base at V and 4 bases at J, with 8 bases between the two ends.